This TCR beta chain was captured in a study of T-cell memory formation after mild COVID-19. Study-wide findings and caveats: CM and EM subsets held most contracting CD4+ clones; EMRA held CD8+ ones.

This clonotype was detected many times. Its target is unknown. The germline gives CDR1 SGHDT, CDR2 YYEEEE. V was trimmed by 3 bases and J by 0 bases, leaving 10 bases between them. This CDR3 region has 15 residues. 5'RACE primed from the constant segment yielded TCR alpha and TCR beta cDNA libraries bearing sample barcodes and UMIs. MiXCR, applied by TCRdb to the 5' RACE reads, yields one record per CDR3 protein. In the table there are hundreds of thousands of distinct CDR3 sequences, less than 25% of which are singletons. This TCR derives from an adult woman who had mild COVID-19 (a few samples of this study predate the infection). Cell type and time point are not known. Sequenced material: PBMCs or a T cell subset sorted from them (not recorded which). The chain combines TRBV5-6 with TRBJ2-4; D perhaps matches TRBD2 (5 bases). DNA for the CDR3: TGTGCCAGCAGCTACCGGGGAGTAGCCAAAAACATTCAGTACTTC. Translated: CASSYRGVAKNIQYF.